This paragraph reports one T cell receptor beta chain. Its specificity is not known. This sample is drawn from a study of CD8 T cells in ankylosing spondylitis. Study-level findings and limits: Earlier literature documents some of the motif variants in reactive arthritis synovial fluid and blood. Within matched ankylosing spondylitis synovial fluid, disease-linked clones were reportedly significantly enriched.

TCRdb ran MiXCR on the 5' RACE reads and lists one entry per CDR3 protein. The table records under 250,000 distinct CDR3 sequences, roughly 32% of them present only once. V shed 2 bases and J shed 9 bases, with 13 bases lying between them. The germline V gene encodes CDR1 SGHTA and CDR2 FQGNSA. This CDR3 is 13 amino acids long. Sequencing was done on a sample of blood, either unsorted or a sorted T cell fraction (not recorded which). The TCR comes from a male donor with ankylosing spondylitis or in good health (not recorded which). V gene TRBV7-2 combines with J gene TRBJ2-5, with a tentative D call TRBD1 (6 bases). The CDR3 loop reads CASSLTQQGSQYF. CDR3 in DNA: TGTGCCAGCAGCTTAACCCAACAGGGTTCCCAGTACTTC.